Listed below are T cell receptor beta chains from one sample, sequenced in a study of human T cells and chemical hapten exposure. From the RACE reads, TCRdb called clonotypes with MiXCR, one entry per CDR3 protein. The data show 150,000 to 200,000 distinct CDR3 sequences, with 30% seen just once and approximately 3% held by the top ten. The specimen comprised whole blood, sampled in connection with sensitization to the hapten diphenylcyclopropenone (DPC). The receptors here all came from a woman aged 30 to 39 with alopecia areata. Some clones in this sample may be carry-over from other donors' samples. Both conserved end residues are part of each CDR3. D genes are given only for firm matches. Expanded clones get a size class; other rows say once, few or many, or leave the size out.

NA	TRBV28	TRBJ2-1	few	CASTPGRPPHNEQFF	TGTGCCAGCACCCCCGGCAGGCCCCCCCACAATGAGCAGTTCTTC
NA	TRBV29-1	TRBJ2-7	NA	CSVEFSTSYEQYF	TGCAGCGTTGAGTTCAGCACCTCCTACGAGCAGTACTTC
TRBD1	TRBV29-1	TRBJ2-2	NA	CSHGTENTGELFF	TGCAGCCACGGGACAGAGAACACCGGGGAGCTGTTTTTT
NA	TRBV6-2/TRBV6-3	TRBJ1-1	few	CASSSGRTDNTEAFF	TGTGCCAGCAGTTCCGGAAGGACGGACAACACTGAAGCTTTCTTT
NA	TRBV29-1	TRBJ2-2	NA	CSVGAGTGELFF	TGCAGCGTGGGGGCAGGGACCGGGGAGCTGTTTTTT
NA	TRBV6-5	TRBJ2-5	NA	CASSYGLEQQETQYF	TGTGCCAGCAGTTACGGACTGGAGCAACAAGAGACCCAGTACTTC
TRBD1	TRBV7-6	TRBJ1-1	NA	CASRPTGGGPTEAFF	TGTGCCAGCAGACCAACTGGAGGGGGCCCCACTGAAGCTTTCTTT
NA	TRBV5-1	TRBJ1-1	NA	CASSRDTSGTEAFF	TGCGCCAGCAGCCGGGACACCTCGGGGACTGAAGCTTTCTTT
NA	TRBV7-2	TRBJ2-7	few	CASSLAVTGTSFEQYF	TGTGCCAGCAGCTTAGCGGTTACCGGGACCAGTTTTGAGCAGTACTTC
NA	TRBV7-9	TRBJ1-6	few	CASSLDSRSLHF	TGTGCCAGCAGCTTAGATTCGAGGTCCCTCCACTTT
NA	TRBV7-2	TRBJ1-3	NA	CASSLAQTVGNTIYF	TGTGCCAGCAGCTTAGCACAGACTGTTGGAAACACCATATATTTT
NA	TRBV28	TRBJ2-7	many	CASSLMEGYPYEQYF	TGTGCCAGCAGCCTAATGGAGGGTTACCCCTACGAGCAGTACTTC
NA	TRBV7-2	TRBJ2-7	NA	CASSFLPGPRNPYEQYF	TGTGCCAGCAGCTTCCTACCGGGACCCCGAAATCCCTACGAGCAGTACTTC
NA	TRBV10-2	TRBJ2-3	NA	CASSKRTLTDTQYF	TGCGCCAGCAGCAAGCGGACCCTCACAGATACGCAGTATTTT
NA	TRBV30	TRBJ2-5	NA	CAWSRNRDQETQYF	TGTGCCTGGAGTCGAAACAGGGACCAAGAGACCCAGTACTTC
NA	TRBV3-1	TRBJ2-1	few	CASSPGRPKGNEQFF	TGTGCCAGCAGCCCGGGACGTCCAAAGGGAAATGAGCAGTTCTTC
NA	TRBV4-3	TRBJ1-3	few	CASSQDLTVGNTIYF	TGCGCCAGCAGCCAAGATTTGACAGTTGGAAACACCATATATTTT
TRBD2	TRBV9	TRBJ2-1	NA	CASSETSGPYNEQFF	TGTGCCAGCAGCGAGACTAGCGGGCCCTACAATGAGCAGTTCTTC
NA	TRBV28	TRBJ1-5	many	CASSSRPGPQHF	TGTGCCAGCAGTTCCCGCCCGGGGCCCCAGCATTTT
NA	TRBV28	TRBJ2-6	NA	CASSRDGGYTISGANVLTF	TGTGCCAGCAGTCGCGATGGAGGATATACAATCTCTGGGGCCAACGTCCTGACTTTC
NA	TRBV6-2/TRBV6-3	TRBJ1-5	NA	CASSYYGQPQHF	TGTGCCAGCAGTTACTACGGTCAGCCCCAGCATTTT
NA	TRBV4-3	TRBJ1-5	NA	CASSQDRSYNQPQHF	TGCGCCAGCAGCCAAGATCGGAGCTACAATCAGCCCCAGCATTTT
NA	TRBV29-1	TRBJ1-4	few	CSVVTGREKLFF	TGCAGCGTTGTTACAGGGAGAGAAAAACTGTTTTTT
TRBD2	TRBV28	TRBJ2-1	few	CASSFPSGGAEQFF	TGTGCCAGCAGTTTCCCTAGCGGGGGTGCTGAGCAGTTCTTC
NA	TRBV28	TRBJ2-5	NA	CASWAGYETQYF	TGTGCCAGCTGGGCGGGATATGAGACCCAGTACTTC
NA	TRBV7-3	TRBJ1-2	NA	CASSLRLGDGYTF	TGTGCCAGCAGCCTCAGATTGGGTGATGGCTACACCTTC
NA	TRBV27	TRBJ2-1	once	CASSNFLPGLDYNEQFF	TGTGCCAGCAGTAACTTCTTACCGGGACTCGACTACAATGAGCAGTTCTTC
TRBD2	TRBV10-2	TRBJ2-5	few	CASSAPLGLAGGLEETQYF	TGCGCCAGCAGTGCCCCCCTGGGGCTAGCGGGAGGGTTAGAAGAGACCCAGTACTTC
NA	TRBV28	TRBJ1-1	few	CASSTLNTEAFF	TGTGCCAGCAGTACTTTGAACACTGAAGCTTTCTTT
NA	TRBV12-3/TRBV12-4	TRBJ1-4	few	CASTLRSGPNEKLFF	TGTGCCAGCACCCTCAGAAGTGGGCCTAATGAAAAACTGTTTTTT
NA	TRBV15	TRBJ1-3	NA	CATSRGRAGGNTIYF	TGTGCCACCAGCAGAGGAAGGGCAGGGGGAAACACCATATATTTT
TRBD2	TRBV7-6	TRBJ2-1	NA	CASSLAVAASGRATYNEQFF	TGTGCCAGCAGCTTAGCGGTCGCGGCTAGCGGGAGGGCCACCTACAATGAGCAGTTCTTC
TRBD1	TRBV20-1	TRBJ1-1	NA	CSASGTADAEAFF	TGCAGTGCTAGTGGGACAGCGGACGCTGAAGCTTTCTTT
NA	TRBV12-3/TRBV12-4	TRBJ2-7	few	CASSVTEGMGGGEQYF	TGTGCCAGCAGCGTGACCGAGGGGATGGGGGGCGGCGAGCAGTACTTC
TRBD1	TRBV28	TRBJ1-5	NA	CATLDRGNQPQHF	TGTGCCACCCTGGACAGGGGGAATCAGCCCCAGCATTTT
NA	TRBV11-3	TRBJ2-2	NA	CASSRGSTGELFF	TGTGCCAGCAGCCGGGGGAGCACCGGGGAGCTGTTTTTT
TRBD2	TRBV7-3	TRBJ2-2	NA	CASSLIGTSVTGELFF	TGTGCCAGCAGCTTAATAGGGACTAGCGTCACCGGGGAGCTGTTTTTT
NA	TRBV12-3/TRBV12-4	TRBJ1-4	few	CASSSPAILNEKLFF	TGTGCCAGCAGTTCCCCGGCGATCCTTAATGAAAAACTGTTTTTT
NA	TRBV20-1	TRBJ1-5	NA	CSASGLSNQPQHF	TGCAGTGCTAGTGGTTTGTCGAATCAGCCCCAGCATTTT
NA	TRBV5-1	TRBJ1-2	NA	CASSLGGTHGYTF	TGCGCCAGCAGCTTAGGAGGGACCCATGGCTACACCTTC
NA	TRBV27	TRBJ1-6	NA	CASRLMSRIHSPLHF	TGTGCCAGCAGGCTAATGTCTAGGATTCATTCACCCCTCCACTTT
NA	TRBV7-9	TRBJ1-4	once	CASRSSTNEKLFF	TGTGCCAGCAGGTCGTCAACTAATGAAAAACTGTTTTTT
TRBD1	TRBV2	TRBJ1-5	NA	CASRDRVSNQPQHF	TGTGCCAGCAGGGACAGGGTGAGCAATCAGCCCCAGCATTTT
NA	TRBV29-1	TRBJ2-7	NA	CSVRDAYEQYF	TGCAGCGTGCGGGACGCCTACGAGCAGTACTTC
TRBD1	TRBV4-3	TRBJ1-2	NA	CASSQDMGTGYRGYTF	TGCGCCAGCAGCCAAGATATGGGGACAGGGTATCGTGGCTACACCTTC
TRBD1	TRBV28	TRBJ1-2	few	CASSSGQGYYGYTF	TGTGCCAGCAGCAGCGGACAGGGCTACTATGGCTACACCTTC
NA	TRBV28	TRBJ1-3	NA	CASSRLIGNTIYF	TGTGCCAGCAGTCGGCTCATTGGAAACACCATATATTTT
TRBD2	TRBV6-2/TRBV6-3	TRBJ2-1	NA	CATLAGGPLVNEQFF	TGTGCCACCCTAGCGGGAGGGCCTCTTGTCAATGAGCAGTTCTTC
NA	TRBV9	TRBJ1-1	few	CASSCQGVNTEAFF	TGTGCCAGCAGCTGTCAGGGCGTGAACACTGAAGCTTTCTTT
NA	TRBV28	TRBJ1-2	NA	CASSPPGTYYGYTF	TGTGCCAGCAGCCCTCCAGGCACGTACTATGGCTACACCTTC
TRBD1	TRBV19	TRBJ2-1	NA	CASRTGGGYNEQFF	TGTGCCAGTAGGACAGGGGGCGGATACAATGAGCAGTTCTTC
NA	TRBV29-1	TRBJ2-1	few	CSVRQAIYNEQFF	TGCAGCGTTAGACAGGCAATCTACAATGAGCAGTTCTTC
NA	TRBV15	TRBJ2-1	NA	CATSRETSSYNEQFF	TGTGCCACCAGCAGAGAGACTAGCTCCTACAATGAGCAGTTCTTC
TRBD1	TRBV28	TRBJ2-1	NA	CASRSAGTGYNEQFF	TGTGCCAGCAGGTCTGCCGGGACAGGTTACAATGAGCAGTTCTTC
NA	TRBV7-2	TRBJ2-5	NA	CASSLVYHQETQYF	TGTGCCAGCAGCTTAGTTTACCACCAAGAGACCCAGTACTTC
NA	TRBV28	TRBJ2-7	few	CASSLWGINYEQYF	TGTGCCAGCAGTTTATGGGGAATAAACTACGAGCAGTACTTC